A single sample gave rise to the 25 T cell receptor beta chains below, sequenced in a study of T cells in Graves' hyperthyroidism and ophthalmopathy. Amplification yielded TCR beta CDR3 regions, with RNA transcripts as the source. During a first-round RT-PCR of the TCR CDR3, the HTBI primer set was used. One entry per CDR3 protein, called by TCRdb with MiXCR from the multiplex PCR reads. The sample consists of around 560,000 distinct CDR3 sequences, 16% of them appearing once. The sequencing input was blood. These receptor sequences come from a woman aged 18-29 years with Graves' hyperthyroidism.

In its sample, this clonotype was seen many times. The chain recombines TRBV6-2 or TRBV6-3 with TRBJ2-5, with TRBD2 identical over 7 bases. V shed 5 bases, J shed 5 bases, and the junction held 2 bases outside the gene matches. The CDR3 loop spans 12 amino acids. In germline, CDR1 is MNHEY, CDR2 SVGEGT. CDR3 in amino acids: CASSTSVETQYF. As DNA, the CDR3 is TGTGCCAGCAGTACTAGCGTGGAGACCCAGTACTTC.

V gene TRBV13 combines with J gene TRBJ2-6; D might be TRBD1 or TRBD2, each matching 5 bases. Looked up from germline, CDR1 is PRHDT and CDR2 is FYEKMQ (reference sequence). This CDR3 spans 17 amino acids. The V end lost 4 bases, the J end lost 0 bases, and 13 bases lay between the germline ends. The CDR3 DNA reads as TGTGCCAGCAGCTCCGTGACGGGACCCTCTGGGGCCAACGTCCTGACTTTC. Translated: CASSSVTGPSGANVLTF.

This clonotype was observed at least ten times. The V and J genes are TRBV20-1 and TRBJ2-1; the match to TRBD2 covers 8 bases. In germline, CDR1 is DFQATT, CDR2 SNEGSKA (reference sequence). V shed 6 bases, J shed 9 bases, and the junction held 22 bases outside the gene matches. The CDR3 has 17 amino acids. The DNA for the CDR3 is TGCAGTGCCCCTCTGGGTACTGCTAGCGGGCGAAAGGGTGAGCAGTTCTTC. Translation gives CSAPLGTASGRKGEQFF.

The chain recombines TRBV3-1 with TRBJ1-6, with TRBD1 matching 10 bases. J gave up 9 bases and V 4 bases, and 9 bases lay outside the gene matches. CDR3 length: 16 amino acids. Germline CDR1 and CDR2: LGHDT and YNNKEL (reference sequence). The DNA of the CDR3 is TGTGCCAGCAGCCGCCGGACAGGGGGGCGTTCTTCACCCCTCCACTTT. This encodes CASSRRTGGRSSPLHF.

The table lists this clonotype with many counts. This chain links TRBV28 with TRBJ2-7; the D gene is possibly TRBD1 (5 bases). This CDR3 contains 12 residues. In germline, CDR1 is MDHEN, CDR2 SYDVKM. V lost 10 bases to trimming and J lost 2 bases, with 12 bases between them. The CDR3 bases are TGTGCCACCCTCACAGGTCCCTACGAGCAGTACTTC. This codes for CATLTGPYEQYF.

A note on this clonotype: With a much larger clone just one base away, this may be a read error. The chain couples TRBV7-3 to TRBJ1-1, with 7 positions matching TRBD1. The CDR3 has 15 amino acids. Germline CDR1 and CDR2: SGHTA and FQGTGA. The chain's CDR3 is CASSLVGQTNTEGFF. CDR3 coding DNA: TGTGCCAGCAGCTTAGTGGGACAGACGAACACTGAAGGTTTCTTT.

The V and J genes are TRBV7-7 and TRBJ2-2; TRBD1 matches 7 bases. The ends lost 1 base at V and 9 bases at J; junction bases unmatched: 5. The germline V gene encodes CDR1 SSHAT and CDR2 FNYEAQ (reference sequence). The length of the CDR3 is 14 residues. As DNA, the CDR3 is TGTGCCAGCAGCTTAGAGGCAGGGGGAAGGGAGCTGTTTTTT. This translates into CASSLEAGGRELFF.

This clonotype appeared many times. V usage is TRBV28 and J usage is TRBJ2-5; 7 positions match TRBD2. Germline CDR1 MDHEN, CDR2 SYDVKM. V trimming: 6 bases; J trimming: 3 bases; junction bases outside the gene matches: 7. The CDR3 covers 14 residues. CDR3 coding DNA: TGTGCCAGCAGCCTAAGCGGGAAGGAAGAGACCCAGTACTTC. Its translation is CASSLSGKEETQYF.

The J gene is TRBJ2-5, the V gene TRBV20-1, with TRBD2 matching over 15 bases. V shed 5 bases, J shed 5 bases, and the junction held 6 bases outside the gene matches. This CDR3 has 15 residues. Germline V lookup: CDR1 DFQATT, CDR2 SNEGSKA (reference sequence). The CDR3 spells CSAARTSGRGETQYF. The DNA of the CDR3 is TGCAGTGCTGCCCGGACTAGCGGGAGGGGGGAGACCCAGTACTTC.

CDR3 in amino acids: CASSLFIAGLQETQYF. Written as DNA, the CDR3 is TGCGCCAGCAGCTTGTTTATAGCGGGCCTCCAAGAGACCCAGTACTTC. The chain combines TRBV5-1 with TRBJ2-5; 7 nucleotides line up with TRBD2. Looked up from germline, CDR1 is SGHRS and CDR2 is YFSETQ. This CDR3 has 16 amino acids. V lost 1 base to trimming and J lost 1 base; unmatched junction nucleotides: 7.

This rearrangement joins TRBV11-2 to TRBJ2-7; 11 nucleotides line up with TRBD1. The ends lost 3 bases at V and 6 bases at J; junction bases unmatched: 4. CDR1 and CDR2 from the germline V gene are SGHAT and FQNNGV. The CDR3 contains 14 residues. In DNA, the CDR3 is TGTGCCAGCAGCTTTGGGACAGGGGGGAGCGAGCAGTACTTC. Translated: CASSFGTGGSEQYF. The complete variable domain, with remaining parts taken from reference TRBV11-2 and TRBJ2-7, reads EAGVAQSPRYKIIEKRQSVAFWCNPISGHATLYWYQQILGQGPKLLIQFQNNGVVDDSQLPKDRFSAERLKGVDSTLKIQPAKLEDSAVYLCASSFGTGGSEQYFGPGTRLTVT.

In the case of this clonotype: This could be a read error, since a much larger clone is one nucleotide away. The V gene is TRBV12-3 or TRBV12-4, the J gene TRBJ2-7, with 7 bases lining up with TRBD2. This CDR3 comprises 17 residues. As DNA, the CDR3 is TGTGCCAGCAGTCGCCTTGCTAGCGGAGGTGGAGCCTACGAGCGGTACTTC. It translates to CASSRLASGGGAYERYF.

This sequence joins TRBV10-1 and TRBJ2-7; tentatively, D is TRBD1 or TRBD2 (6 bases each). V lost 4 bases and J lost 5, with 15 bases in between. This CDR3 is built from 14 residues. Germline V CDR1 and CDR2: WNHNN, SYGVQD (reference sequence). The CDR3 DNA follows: TGCGCCAGCAGTGCTATCGGGGGCGGGAACGAGCAGTACTTC. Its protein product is CASSAIGGGNEQYF.

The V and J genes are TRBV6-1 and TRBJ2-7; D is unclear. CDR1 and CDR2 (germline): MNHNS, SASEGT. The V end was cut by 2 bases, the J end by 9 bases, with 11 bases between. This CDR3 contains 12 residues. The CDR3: CASSESRPGQYF. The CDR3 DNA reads TGTGCCAGCAGTGAAAGCAGGCCCGGGCAGTACTTC.

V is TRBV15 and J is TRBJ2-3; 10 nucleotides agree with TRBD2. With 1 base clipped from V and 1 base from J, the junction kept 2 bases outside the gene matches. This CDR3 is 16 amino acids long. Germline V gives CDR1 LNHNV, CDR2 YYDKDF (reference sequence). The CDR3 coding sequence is TGTGCCACCAGCAGAGTAGCGGGGGGCGGCACAGATACGCAGTATTTT. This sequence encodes CATSRVAGGGTDTQYF.

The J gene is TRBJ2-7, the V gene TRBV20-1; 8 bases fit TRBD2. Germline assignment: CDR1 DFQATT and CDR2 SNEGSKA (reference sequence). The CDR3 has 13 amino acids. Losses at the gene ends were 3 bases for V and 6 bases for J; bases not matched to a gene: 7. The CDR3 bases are TGCAGTGCTAGTCGGGGCCGGGGGGGCGAGCAGTACTTC. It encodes CSASRGRGGEQYF.

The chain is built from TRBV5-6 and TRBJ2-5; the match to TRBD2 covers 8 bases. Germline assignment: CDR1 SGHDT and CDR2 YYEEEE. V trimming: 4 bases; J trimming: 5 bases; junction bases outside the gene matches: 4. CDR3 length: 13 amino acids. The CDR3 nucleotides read TGTGCCAGCAGCGATCGGGGGGGGGAGACCCAGTACTTC. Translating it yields CASSDRGGETQYF.

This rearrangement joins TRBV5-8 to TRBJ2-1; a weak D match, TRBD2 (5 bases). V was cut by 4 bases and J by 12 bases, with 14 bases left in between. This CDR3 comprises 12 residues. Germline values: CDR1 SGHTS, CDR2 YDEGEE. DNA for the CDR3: TGTGCCAGCAGCATCCCCGGGATGTCGCAGTTCTTC. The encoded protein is CASSIPGMSQFF.

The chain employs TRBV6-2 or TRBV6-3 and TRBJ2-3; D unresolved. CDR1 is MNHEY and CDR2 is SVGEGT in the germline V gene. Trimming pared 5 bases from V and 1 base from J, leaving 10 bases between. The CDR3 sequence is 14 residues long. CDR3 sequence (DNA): TGTGCCAGCAGTGTCGAGGCTCGCACAGATACGCAGTATTTT. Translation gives CASSVEARTDTQYF.

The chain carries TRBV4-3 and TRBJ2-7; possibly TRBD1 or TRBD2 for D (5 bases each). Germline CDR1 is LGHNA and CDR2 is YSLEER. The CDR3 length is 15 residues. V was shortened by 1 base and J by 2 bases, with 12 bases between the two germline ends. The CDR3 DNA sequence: TGCGCCAGCAGCCAAGCAGCAGGGCGGGCCTACGAGCAGTACTTC. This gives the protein CASSQAAGRAYEQYF.

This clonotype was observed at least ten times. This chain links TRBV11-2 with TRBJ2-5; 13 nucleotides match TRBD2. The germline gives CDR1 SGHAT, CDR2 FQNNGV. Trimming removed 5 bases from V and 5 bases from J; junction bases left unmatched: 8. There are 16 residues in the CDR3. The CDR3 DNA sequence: TGTGCCAGCAGCCCCCGGGGACTAGCGGGATGGGAGACCCAGTACTTC. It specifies CASSPRGLAGWETQYF.

The CDR3 bases are TGCGCCAGCAGTGATGGACTAGGATGGACGAACACTGAAGCTTTCTTT. Protein product: CASSDGLGWTNTEAFF. The chain has TRBV10-2 and TRBJ1-1; no definite D call. The CDR3 spans 16 residues. Trimming left V 3 bases short and J 1 base short, with 15 bases between. The V gene's germline CDR1 is WSHSY and CDR2 SAAADI.

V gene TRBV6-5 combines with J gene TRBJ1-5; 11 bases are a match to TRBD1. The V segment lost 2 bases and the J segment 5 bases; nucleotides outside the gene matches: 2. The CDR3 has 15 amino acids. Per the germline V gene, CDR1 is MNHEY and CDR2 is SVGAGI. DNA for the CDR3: TGTGCCAGCAGTTACGGACAGGGGGCCGATCAGCCCCAGCATTTT. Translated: CASSYGQGADQPQHF.

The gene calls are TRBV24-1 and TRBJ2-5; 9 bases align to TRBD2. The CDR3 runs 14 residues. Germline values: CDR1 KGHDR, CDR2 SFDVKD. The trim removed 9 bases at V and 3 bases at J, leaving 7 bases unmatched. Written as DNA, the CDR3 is TGTGCCACCGCTACATTAGCGGGAGAAGAGACCCAGTACTTC. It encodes CATATLAGEETQYF.

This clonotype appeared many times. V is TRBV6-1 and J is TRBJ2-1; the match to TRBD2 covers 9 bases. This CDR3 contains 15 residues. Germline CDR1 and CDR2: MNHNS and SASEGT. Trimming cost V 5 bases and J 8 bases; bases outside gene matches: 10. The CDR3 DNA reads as TGTGCCAGCAGTCCTAGCGGGGTAATCGGGGATGAGCAGTTCTTC. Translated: CASSPSGVIGDEQFF.